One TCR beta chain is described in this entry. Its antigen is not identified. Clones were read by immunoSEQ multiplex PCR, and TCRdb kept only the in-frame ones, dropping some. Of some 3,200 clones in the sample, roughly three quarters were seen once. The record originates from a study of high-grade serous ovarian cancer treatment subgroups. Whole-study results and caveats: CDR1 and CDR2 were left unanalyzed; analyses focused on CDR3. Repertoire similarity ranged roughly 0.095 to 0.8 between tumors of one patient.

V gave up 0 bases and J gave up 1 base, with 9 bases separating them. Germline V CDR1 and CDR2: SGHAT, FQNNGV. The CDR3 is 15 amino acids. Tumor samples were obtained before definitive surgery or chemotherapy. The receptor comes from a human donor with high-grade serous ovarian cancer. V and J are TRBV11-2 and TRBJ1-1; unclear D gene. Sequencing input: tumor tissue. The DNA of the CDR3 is TGTGCCAGCAGCTTAGATGCGGCGCCGAACACTGAAGCTTTCTTT. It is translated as CASSLDAAPNTEAFF.